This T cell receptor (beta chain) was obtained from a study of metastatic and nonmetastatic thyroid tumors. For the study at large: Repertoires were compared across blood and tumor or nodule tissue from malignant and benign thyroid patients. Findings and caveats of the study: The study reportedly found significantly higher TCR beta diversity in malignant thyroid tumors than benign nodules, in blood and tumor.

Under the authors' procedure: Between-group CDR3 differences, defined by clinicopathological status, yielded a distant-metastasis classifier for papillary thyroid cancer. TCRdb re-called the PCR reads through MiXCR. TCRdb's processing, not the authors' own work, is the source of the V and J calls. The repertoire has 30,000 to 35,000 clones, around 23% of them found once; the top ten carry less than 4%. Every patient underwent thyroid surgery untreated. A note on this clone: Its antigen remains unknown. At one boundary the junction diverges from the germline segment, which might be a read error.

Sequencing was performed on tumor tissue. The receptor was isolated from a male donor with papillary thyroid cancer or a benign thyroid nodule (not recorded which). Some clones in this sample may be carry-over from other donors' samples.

The chain's CDR3 is CTSNLLGAGGNEQYF. The DNA for the CDR3 is TGTACCAGCAACCTCCTGGGGGCGGGAGGAAACGAGCAGTACTTC. V gene TRBV7-9 combines with J gene TRBJ2-7; TRBD2 aligns across 8 bases. The length of the CDR3 is 15 residues. The germline gives CDR1 SEHNR, CDR2 FQNEAQ (reference sequence).